The T cell receptor (beta chain) described here comes from a study of T cell repertoires in cytomegalovirus infection. Study as a whole: Recently described HLA-C-restricted plus well-studied HLA-B-restricted CMV epitopes were used.

Concerning this clonotype: Antigen unknown.

Trimming took off 1 base at V and 0 bases at J, with 10 bases between the two ends. The CDR3 covers 16 residues. Germline V gives CDR1 MNHEY, CDR2 SVGEGT. One entry per CDR3 protein results from TCRdb running MiXCR on the reads. In the table there are roughly 860,000 distinct CDR3 sequences, about 33% of which are singletons. Sample: cultured CD8+ T cells from PBMCs, taken from culture after CMV antigen stimulation. V and J are TRBV6-2 or TRBV6-3 and TRBJ2-1; possible D gene TRBD2, 6 bases. The receptor was isolated from a human donor in good health (CMV status not recorded). Some clones in this sample may be carry-over from other donors' samples. CDR3 residues: CASSYLLAGSYNEQFF. CDR3 in DNA: TGTGCCAGCAGTTACTTACTAGCAGGCTCCTACAATGAGCAGTTCTTC.